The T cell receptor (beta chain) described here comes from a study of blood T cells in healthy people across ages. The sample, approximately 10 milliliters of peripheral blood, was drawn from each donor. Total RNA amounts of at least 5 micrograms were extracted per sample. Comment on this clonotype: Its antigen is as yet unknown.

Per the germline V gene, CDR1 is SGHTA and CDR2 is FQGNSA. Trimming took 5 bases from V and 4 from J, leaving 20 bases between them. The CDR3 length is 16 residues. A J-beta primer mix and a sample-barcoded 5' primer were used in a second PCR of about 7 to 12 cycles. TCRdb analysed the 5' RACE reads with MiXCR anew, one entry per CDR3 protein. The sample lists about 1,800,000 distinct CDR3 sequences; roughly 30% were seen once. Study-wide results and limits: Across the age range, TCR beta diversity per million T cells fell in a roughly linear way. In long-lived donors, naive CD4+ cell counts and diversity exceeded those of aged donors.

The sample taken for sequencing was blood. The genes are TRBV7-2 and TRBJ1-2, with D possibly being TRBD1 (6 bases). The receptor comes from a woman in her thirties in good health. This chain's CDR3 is CASSPSMGGAGYGYTF. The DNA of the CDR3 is TGTGCCAGCAGCCCCAGTATGGGGGGCGCAGGCTATGGCTACACCTTC.